This is a list of T cell receptor beta chains from one sample in a study of beta chain features in type 1 diabetes. Profiling relied on immunoSEQ multiplex PCR, and the TCRdb table lists in-frame clones only, not all of them. The profile shows a few hundred thousand clones, 9.5% to 10% of them singletons. Sequencing was carried out using central memory CD4+ T cells from blood. The receptors here all came from a man aged 25-40 years with type 1 diabetes. CDR3s include the opening cysteine and the closing phenylalanine or tryptophan. D genes are given only for firm matches. Not all rows give a size; the values are once, few, many and, for expanded clones, a class.

abundance	v_gene	j_gene	d_gene	CDR3nt	CDR3aa
few	TRBV5-1	TRBJ2-7	.	TGCGCCAGCAGCTTCCACGAAGATGGGGAGCAGTACTTC	CASSFHEDGEQYF
.	TRBV7-2	TRBJ2-1	.	TGTGCCAGCAGCACCACCGTCGGCCAGGGGTCCAATGAGCAGTTCTTC	CASSTTVGQGSNEQFF
few	TRBV5-1	TRBJ2-5	TRBD1	TGCGCCAGCAGCGCCGGGACAGAACAAGAGACCCAGTACTTC	CASSAGTEQETQYF
.	TRBV28	TRBJ2-7	TRBD2	TGTGCCAGCAGTTTGGGGACTAGCGGGATGAAGAAGGAGTACTTC	CASSLGTSGMKKEYF
.	TRBV11-2	TRBJ2-7	TRBD1	TGTGCCAGCAGCTTATTGGGACAGGGTTGGGCAGAGCAGTACTTC	CASSLLGQGWAEQYF
many	TRBV7-8	TRBJ1-5	TRBD1	TGTGCCAGCAGCTTCGACAGGGGCGGCCAGCCCCAGCATTTT	CASSFDRGGQPQHF
few	TRBV5-6	TRBJ1-1	TRBD1	TGTGCCAGCAGCCTTTACAGGGGGCGTACGGACACTGAAGCTTTCTTT	CASSLYRGRTDTEAFF
.	TRBV4-1	TRBJ1-4	.	TGCGCCAGCAGCCCCGGACGTGTGGTGGAAAAACTGTTTTTT	CASSPGRVVEKLFF
many	TRBV7-2	TRBJ2-7	.	TGTGCCAGCAGTCTAAGGGGCGGCGACGGTCGCGAGCAGTACTTC	CASSLRGGDGREQYF
few	TRBV2	TRBJ2-1	.	TGTGCCAGCAGTGAAGGATACAATGAGCAGTTCTTC	CASSEGYNEQFF
.	TRBV5-1	TRBJ2-6	.	TGCGCCAGCAGCTTAGATAGCGCTGGGGCCAACGTCCTGACTTTC	CASSLDSAGANVLTF
.	TRBV5-4	TRBJ2-3	.	TGTGCCAGCAGCTCGTACGAGCGGCTTCGCACAGATACGCAGTATTTT	CASSSYERLRTDTQYF
few	TRBV9	TRBJ2-7	.	TGTGCCAGCAGCGTAGGACTCCCACGGCAGGGCGAGCAGTACTTC	CASSVGLPRQGEQYF
few	TRBV27	TRBJ2-3	TRBD1	TGTGCCAGCAGTCCGGGACAGGGGGATACGCAGTATTTT	CASSPGQGDTQYF
.	TRBV5-1	TRBJ2-7	.	TGCGCCAGCAGCACAACCGGGCTGGTATCCTACGAGCAGTACTTC	CASSTTGLVSYEQYF
.	TRBV5-5	TRBJ2-1	.	TGTGCCAGCAGGTACGTCGCCGGATCCCATGAGCAGTTCTTC	CASRYVAGSHEQFF
.	TRBV19	TRBJ2-4	TRBD2	TGTGCCAGTAGTATAGAAGCCAGCGGGAGGGCCATGGTTAACATTCAGTACTTC	CASSIEASGRAMVNIQYF
few	TRBV5-8	TRBJ1-1	TRBD1	TGTGCCAGCAGCACCGCCGGGACAGAGAACACTGAAGCTTTCTTT	CASSTAGTENTEAFF
.	TRBV28	TRBJ2-3	TRBD2	TGTGCCAGCAGCCTCTCGGGGGGGGCCGCAGATACGCAGTATTTT	CASSLSGGAADTQYF
.	TRBV28	TRBJ1-3	TRBD1	TGTGCCAGCAGCCCGCAGGGGGCTGGAAACACCATATATTTT	CASSPQGAGNTIYF
.	TRBV7-3	TRBJ2-1	TRBD2	TGTGCCAGCAGCTTAGTGAGGACTAGCCGGGACTACAATGAGCAGTTCTTC	CASSLVRTSRDYNEQFF
few	TRBV18	TRBJ1-1	TRBD1	TGTGCCAGCTCACCACAGCAACTACAGGGGGCTGGTGAAGCTTTCTTT	CASSPQQLQGAGEAFF
few	TRBV27	TRBJ2-6	TRBD2	TGTGCCAGCAGTTTAAGGTGGGGAGGGAGCTCTGGGGCCAACGTCCTGACTTTC	CASSLRWGGSSGANVLTF
few	TRBV7-9	TRBJ2-7	TRBD1	TGTGCCAGCGGGGCAGGGGGTAACGAGCAGTACTTC	CASGAGGNEQYF
few	TRBV10-2	TRBJ1-2	.	TGCGCCAGCAGTGATAGGGGAGTTGGTGGCTACACCTTC	CASSDRGVGGYTF
few	TRBV10-1	TRBJ2-1	.	TGCGCCAGCAGTGAGACGCAACCCGGGAAAACCTACAATGAGCAGTTCTTC	CASSETQPGKTYNEQFF
few	TRBV18	TRBJ1-1	.	TGTGCCAGCTCACCCCAGGGGAGGGGTGAAGCTTTCTTT	CASSPQGRGEAFF
.	TRBV27	TRBJ1-2	.	TGTGCCAGCAGCCCTATCCGACAGCTCTTACTCCCCTATGGCTACACCTTC	CASSPIRQLLLPYGYTF
few	TRBV5-1	TRBJ2-3	.	TGCGCCAGCAGCTTGGTAGGAGGTTCGACAGATACGCAGTATTTT	CASSLVGGSTDTQYF
few	TRBV15	TRBJ2-7	.	TGTGCCACCAGCAGCCGGGCAGCTTCCTACGAGCAGTACTTC	CATSSRAASYEQYF
many	TRBV29-1	TRBJ1-1	TRBD1	TGCAGCGTTCAACCAGGGGGCACTGAAGCTTTCTTT	CSVQPGGTEAFF
.	TRBV28	TRBJ2-7	.	TGTGCCAGCAGTCCAACCAGGGGGACTACCCACGAGCAGTACTTC	CASSPTRGTTHEQYF
.	TRBV18	TRBJ1-5	.	TGTGCCAGCTCACCACGTTCGAATAGGGAGCCCCAGCATTTT	CASSPRSNREPQHF
.	TRBV11-1	TRBJ1-1	.	TGTGCCAGCAGCTTACGCCGCCGCGTGAACACTGAAGCTTTCTTT	CASSLRRRVNTEAFF
few	TRBV25-1	TRBJ2-7	.	TGTGCCAGCAGCGGCGTAGTCTCCGGAGGGTACGAGCAGTACTTC	CASSGVVSGGYEQYF
.	TRBV5-1	TRBJ2-7	.	TGCGCCAGCAGAATTCTCGACGGGAACGAGCAGTACTTC	CASRILDGNEQYF
many	TRBV7-9	TRBJ1-3	.	TGTGCCAGCAGCTTACTAGGTAACACCATATATTTT	CASSLLGNTIYF
.	TRBV6-6	TRBJ1-4	.	TGTGCCAGCAGTTCCGGAGGGCTTAGGCGACCGCAAAAACTGTTTTTT	CASSSGGLRRPQKLFF
many	TRBV11-2	TRBJ2-5	.	TGTGCCAGCAGCGCCCAGCTGGGACGGGAGACCCAGTACTTC	CASSAQLGRETQYF
few	TRBV27	TRBJ2-2	.	TGTGCCAGCAGTTTCGGGGACAACCTGGGGTGGACGTTTTTT	CASSFGDNLGWTFF
few	TRBV11-2	TRBJ2-3	.	TGTGCCAGCAGCTTCCGGTCTAGCGGCACAGATACGCAGTATTTT	CASSFRSSGTDTQYF
many	TRBV27	TRBJ2-7	.	TGTGCCAGCGGATACAGGGCCTTATACTCCTACGAGCAGTACTTC	CASGYRALYSYEQYF
.	TRBV30	TRBJ1-5	TRBD1	TGTGCCTGGGGGGGACAGGGATCGGTGCAGCCCCAGCATTTT	CAWGGQGSVQPQHF
few	TRBV7-3	TRBJ2-5	TRBD2	TGTGCCAGCAGCTCGGGACTAGCGGAAGAGACCCAGTACTTC	CASSSGLAEETQYF
.	TRBV7-3	TRBJ2-3	TRBD1	TGTGCCAGCAGCTTACTCGGACAGGATGATACGCAGTATTTT	CASSLLGQDDTQYF
.	TRBV6-4	TRBJ2-3	TRBD1	TGTGCCAGCAGTGACGGCAGGGGGCGGACAGATACGCAGTATTTT	CASSDGRGRTDTQYF
.	TRBV5-1	TRBJ2-7	.	TGCGCCAGCAGCTTCTCGGATGCCCTCGAGCAGTACTTC	CASSFSDALEQYF
few	TRBV30	TRBJ1-2	TRBD1	TGTGCCTGGAGTGTACCCAGGGGGGAGAATGGCTACACCTTC	CAWSVPRGENGYTF
few	TRBV7-2	TRBJ2-2	TRBD2	TGTGCCAGCAGCTTAATTGGCGGGAGGAACACCGGGGAGCTGTTTTTT	CASSLIGGRNTGELFF
few	TRBV5-1	TRBJ2-6	.	TGCGCCAGCAGCCCCGAGACGGGCTCTGGGGCCAACGTCCTGACTTTC	CASSPETGSGANVLTF
many	TRBV29-1	TRBJ1-4	.	TGCAGCGTTGGGGCAGGGAATGAAAAACTGTTTTTT	CSVGAGNEKLFF
.	TRBV28	TRBJ2-5	.	TGTGCCAGCAGTTCGCGACTGATCCAAGAGACCCAGTACTTC	CASSSRLIQETQYF
.	TRBV6-1	TRBJ1-5	.	TGTGCCAGCAGTTCTTTGGCGGAAGATCAGCCCCAGCATTTT	CASSSLAEDQPQHF
.	TRBV7-9	TRBJ2-6	.	TGTGCCAGCAGCTTTTCGGGAGGGGCCAACGTCCTGACTTTC	CASSFSGGANVLTF
few	TRBV5-4	TRBJ2-7	.	TGTGCCAGCAGCTTGACAGGAGGGGACGAGCAGTACTTC	CASSLTGGDEQYF
.	TRBV28	TRBJ2-7	TRBD2	TGTGCCAGCTTTAAGACTAGCGGGAGTGGCGAGCAGTACTTC	CASFKTSGSGEQYF
.	TRBV7-9	TRBJ2-5	TRBD1	TGTGCCAGCAGCTCGGGACAGGGAGTTTTCGAGACCCAGTACTTC	CASSSGQGVFETQYF